The 19 T cell receptor beta chains listed next were all sequenced from one sample in a study of T cells in Graves' hyperthyroidism and ophthalmopathy. Amplification of TCR beta CDR3 regions was performed using RNA transcripts as template. The HTBI primer set drove a first-round RT-PCR of the TCR CDR3. MiXCR, run by TCRdb on the multiplex PCR reads, gives a single entry per CDR3 protein. The sample has hundreds of thousands of distinct CDR3 sequences; roughly 15% are singletons. Specimen: blood. These receptors all stem from a young woman with Graves' hyperthyroidism.

In DNA, the CDR3 is TGTGCCAGCAGCCCAAGGGGAAAGGGACACTACGAGCAGTACTTC. Encoded protein: CASSPRGKGHYEQYF. This chain joins TRBV7-9 and TRBJ2-7; D may be TRBD1 (6 bases). V lost 5 bases to trimming and J lost 3 bases, with 17 bases between them. The CDR3 is 15 amino acids. Germline V lookup: CDR1 SEHNR, CDR2 FQNEAQ (reference sequence).

The chain uses TRBV12-5 and TRBJ2-5; D gene uncertain. In germline, CDR1 is LGHNT, CDR2 FRNRAP. CDR3 size: 13 residues. V lost 2 bases to trimming and J lost 6 bases, with 10 bases between them. The CDR3 sequence is CASGLYSGKTQYF. The CDR3 DNA follows: TGTGCTAGTGGTTTGTATTCTGGAAAGACCCAGTACTTC.

The chain links TRBV4-3 to TRBJ2-2; TRBD2 might be the D (6 bases). CDR1 is LGHNA and CDR2 is YSLEER in the germline V gene. This CDR3 is 17 amino acids long. Trimming cost V 4 bases and J 4 bases, with 19 bases left between them. The CDR3 spells CASSPYPRDSGTGELFF. CDR3 nucleotide sequence: TGCGCCAGCAGCCCCTACCCCAGGGACTCGGGCACCGGGGAGCTGTTTTTT.

The chain has TRBV7-8 and TRBJ2-3, with D perhaps TRBD1 (6 bases). Germline CDR1 SGHVS, CDR2 FQNEAQ. V lost 11 bases, J lost 0 bases, and 12 bases lay in between. The CDR3 covers 13 residues. DNA for the CDR3: TGTGCCGGTACAGGGATTAGCACAGATACGCAGTATTTT. Protein sequence: CAGTGISTDTQYF. The whole variable domain, filled in from reference TRBV7-8 and TRBJ2-3, reads GAGVSQSPRYKVAKRGQDVALRCDPISGHVSLFWYQQALGQGPEFLTYFQNEAQLDKSGLPSDRFFAERPEGSVSTLKIQRTQQEDSAVYLCAGTGISTDTQYFGPGTRLTVL.

The rearrangement joins TRBV7-9 to TRBJ2-1; D ambiguous. Germline CDR1 is SEHNR and CDR2 is FQNEAQ (reference sequence). The CDR3 has 14 residues. The germline V and J ends were trimmed by 5 bases and 7 bases, with 15 bases remaining between them. As DNA, the CDR3 is TGTGCCAGCAGCGCGGACCATGTAGGTAATGAGCAGTTCTTC. This translates into CASSADHVGNEQFF. Full variable domain (rest looked up from reference TRBV7-9 and TRBJ2-1): DTGVSQNPRHKITKRGQNVTFRCDPISEHNRLYWYRQTLGQGPEFLTYFQNEAQLEKSRLLSDRFSAERPKGSFSTLEIQRTEQGDSAMYLCASSADHVGNEQFFGPGTRLTVL.

The gene calls are TRBV4-1 and TRBJ2-1, with D maybe TRBD1 (5 bases). Trimming removed 0 bases at V and 11 bases at J, with 14 bases between. The CDR3 is made up of 14 amino acids. Germline CDR1 reads MGHRA; CDR2 reads YSYEKL. In DNA, the CDR3 is TGCGCCAGCAGCCAAGATAGGGCAGGGTATAAGCAGTTCTTC. Protein sequence: CASSQDRAGYKQFF.

At least ten counts were recorded for this clonotype. The chain combines TRBV6-1 with TRBJ2-3, with D uncertain. V was shortened by 5 bases and J by 4 bases, with 19 bases between the two germline ends. Germline CDR1 reads MNHNS; CDR2 reads SASEGT. CDR3 length: 16 amino acids. The DNA of the CDR3 is TGTGCCAGCAGTTCACCGGGCCCCACCGGAGCAGATACGCAGTATTTT. Its translation is CASSSPGPTGADTQYF.

This clonotype was seen more than once but under ten times. The chain links TRBV28 to TRBJ2-5; D could derive from TRBD1 or TRBD2 (6 bases each). Trimming took 1 base from V and 5 from J, leaving 17 bases between them. CDR3 length equals 16 residues. Germline V gene sequence: CDR1 MDHEN, CDR2 SYDVKM. The CDR3 nucleotides are TGTGCCAGCAGTTTATTGACGGGGGCGATGGTGGAGACCCAGTACTTC. It codes for CASSLLTGAMVETQYF.

This chain uses TRBV20-1 with TRBJ2-5, with a tentative D call TRBD1 (6 bases). The V gene's germline CDR1 is DFQATT and CDR2 SNEGSKA (reference sequence). The CDR3 runs to 12 residues. Deletions cut 6 bases from V and 2 bases from J, with 10 bases between. The CDR3 DNA is TGCAGTGCACTCCAGGGGCAAGAGACCCAGTACTTC. Protein: CSALQGQETQYF.

This clonotype has at least ten counts. The J gene is TRBJ2-5, the V gene TRBV6-1; 9 bases line up with TRBD2. V trimming: 8 bases; J trimming: 4 bases; junction bases outside the gene matches: 8. In germline, CDR1 is MNHNS, CDR2 SASEGT. The CDR3 contains 14 residues. For the CDR3, the DNA is TGTGCCAGCCGCGTAGCGGGAGAGGGAGAGACCCAGTACTTC. Amino acid sequence: CASRVAGEGETQYF.

The chain employs TRBV7-9 and TRBJ2-7; 7 bases align to TRBD1. The junction had 6 bases not matched to a gene; V was cut back by 5 bases and J by 5 bases. Per the germline V gene, CDR1 is SEHNR and CDR2 is FQNEAQ (reference sequence). The CDR3 is 13 amino acids. CDR3 bases: TGTGCCAGCAGCCCCACAGGGGAGCACGAGCAGTACTTC. Translated: CASSPTGEHEQYF.

This chain connects TRBV25-1 to TRBJ2-7, with D tentatively TRBD2 (6 bases). Trimming took off 4 bases at V and 6 bases at J, with 16 bases between the two ends. Germline CDR1 is MGHDK and CDR2 is SYGVNS. The CDR3 loop spans 14 amino acids. CDR3 nucleotide sequence: TGTGCCAGCAGTGGCTTTGGGGAGGAGGGCGAGCAGTACTTC. It codes for CASSGFGEEGEQYF.

This clonotype was seen a few times. The chain combines TRBV20-1 with TRBJ2-1; TRBD2 agrees at 9 bases. With V trimmed by 0 bases and J by 2 bases, 5 bases remained unmatched. CDR3 length: 16 amino acids. From germline, CDR1 is DFQATT and CDR2 SNEGSKA (reference sequence). Written as DNA, the CDR3 is TGCAGTGCTAGAGATGCGGGCGGGAGGGCCTACAATGAGCAGTTCTTC. It encodes CSARDAGGRAYNEQFF.

For this clonotype: Mismatch with germline at one junction end may stem from a read error. CDR3 residues: CASSVQRSNRPQHF. CDR3 bases: TGTGCCAGCAGTGTACAACGTAGCAATCGGCCCCAGCATTTT. The V and J genes are TRBV28 and TRBJ1-5; D unresolved. Germline CDR1 and CDR2: MDHEN and SYDVKM. The CDR3 spans 14 residues.

This clonotype appeared many times. This CDR3 is CASSFANMNTEAFF. CDR3 DNA: TGTGCCAGCAGTTTTGCGAACATGAACACTGAAGCTTTCTTT. The chain employs TRBV27 and TRBJ1-1; D is unresolved. The germline CDR1 and CDR2 sequences are MNHEY and SMNVEV (reference sequence). Between the trimmed V and J ends, which lost 3 bases and 0 bases, there was a span of 8 bases. This CDR3 has 14 residues.

Points on this clonotype: This may come from a read error, since a much larger clone is one base off. The conserved closing phenylalanine or tryptophan is absent in this CDR3, likely reflecting a read error. The chain has TRBV20-1 and TRBJ2-5; either TRBD1 or TRBD2 may supply D (6 bases each). Germline assignment: CDR1 DFQATT and CDR2 SNEGSKA (reference sequence). Trimming cost V 0 bases and J 4 bases, with 18 bases left between them. The CDR3 covers 16 residues. The CDR3 DNA is TGCAGTGCTAGAGATAGCAGGGGACTGCCTCGAGAGACCCAGTACTTA. It specifies CSARDSRGLPRETQYL.

The sample holds a few counts of this clonotype. J is TRBJ2-3 and V is TRBV20-1; 9 bases line up with TRBD1. The junction had 6 bases not matched to a gene; V was cut back by 4 bases and J by 4 bases. The CDR3 contains 14 residues. Looked up from germline, CDR1 is DFQATT and CDR2 is SNEGSKA (reference sequence). This chain's CDR3 is CSAKQGALADTQYF. The CDR3 nucleotides read TGCAGTGCTAAACAGGGGGCGTTAGCAGATACGCAGTATTTT.

This clonotype was found a few times. A read error may be the cause here, since a much bigger clone is one base away. The chain carries TRBV5-6 and TRBJ1-2; 8 nucleotides agree with TRBD1. This CDR3 spans 14 amino acids. Per the germline V gene, CDR1 is SGHDT and CDR2 is YYEEEE. The CDR3 DNA follows: TGTGCCAGCAGCTTCGGGACAGGCGAATATGGCTACGCCTTC. This translates into CASSFGTGEYGYAF.

The gene calls are TRBV11-1 and TRBJ2-1; a weak D match, TRBD2 (6 bases). The length of the CDR3 is 17 residues. Germline CDR1 reads SGHAT; CDR2 reads FQDESV (reference sequence). V was trimmed by 2 bases and J by 0 bases, leaving 14 bases between them. The CDR3: CASSLYGAGISYNEQFF. CDR3 DNA: TGTGCCAGCAGCTTATACGGGGCGGGAATCTCCTACAATGAGCAGTTCTTC.